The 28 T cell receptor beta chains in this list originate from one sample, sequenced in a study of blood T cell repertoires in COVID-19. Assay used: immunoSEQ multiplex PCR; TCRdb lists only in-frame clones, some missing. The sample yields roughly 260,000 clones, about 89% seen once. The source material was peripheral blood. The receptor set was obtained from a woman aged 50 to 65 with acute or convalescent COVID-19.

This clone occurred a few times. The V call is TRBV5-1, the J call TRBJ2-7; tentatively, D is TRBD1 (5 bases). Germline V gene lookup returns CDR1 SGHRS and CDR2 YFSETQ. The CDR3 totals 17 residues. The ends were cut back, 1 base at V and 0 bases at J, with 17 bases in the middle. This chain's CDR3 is CASSLSKGARSSYEQYF. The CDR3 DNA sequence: TGCGCCAGCAGCTTGAGTAAAGGGGCCAGGAGCTCCTACGAGCAGTACTTC.

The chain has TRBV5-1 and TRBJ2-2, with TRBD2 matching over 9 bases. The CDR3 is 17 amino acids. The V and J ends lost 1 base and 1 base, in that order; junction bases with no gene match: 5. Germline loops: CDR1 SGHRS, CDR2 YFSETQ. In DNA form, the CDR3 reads TGCGCCAGCAGCTTGCGGCCAGCGGGAGGGAACACCGGGGAGCTGTTTTTT. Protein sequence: CASSLRPAGGNTGELFF.

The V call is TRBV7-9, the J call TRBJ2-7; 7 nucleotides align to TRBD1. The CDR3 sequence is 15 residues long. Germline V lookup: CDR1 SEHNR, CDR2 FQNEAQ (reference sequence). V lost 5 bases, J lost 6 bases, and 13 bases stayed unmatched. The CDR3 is CASSPETGNVREQYF. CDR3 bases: TGTGCCAGCAGCCCCGAGACAGGGAACGTCCGCGAGCAGTACTTC.

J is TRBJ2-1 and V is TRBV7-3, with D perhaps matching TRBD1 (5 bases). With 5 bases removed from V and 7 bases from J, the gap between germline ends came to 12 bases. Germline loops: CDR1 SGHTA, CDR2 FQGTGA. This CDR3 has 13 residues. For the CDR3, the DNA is TGTGCCAGCAGCCAGACAGTTTATAATGAGCAGTTCTTC. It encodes CASSQTVYNEQFF.

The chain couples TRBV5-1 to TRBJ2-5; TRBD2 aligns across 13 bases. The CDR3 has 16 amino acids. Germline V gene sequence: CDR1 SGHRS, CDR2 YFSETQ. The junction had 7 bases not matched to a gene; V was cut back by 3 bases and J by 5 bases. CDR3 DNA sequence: TGCGCCAGCAGCTCCGGACTAGCGGGAGAGGGGGAGACCCAGTACTTC. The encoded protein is CASSSGLAGEGETQYF.

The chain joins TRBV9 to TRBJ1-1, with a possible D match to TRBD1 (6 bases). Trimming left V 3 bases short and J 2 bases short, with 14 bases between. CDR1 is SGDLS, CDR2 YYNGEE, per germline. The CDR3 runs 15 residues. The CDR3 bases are TGTGCCAGCAGCGGCCGGGACACAGGAAACACTGAAGCTTTCTTT. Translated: CASSGRDTGNTEAFF.

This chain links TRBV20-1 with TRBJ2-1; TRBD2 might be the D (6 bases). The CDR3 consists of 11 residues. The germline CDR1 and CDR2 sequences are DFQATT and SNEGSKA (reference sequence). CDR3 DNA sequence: TGCAGGGCCAAGACTAGGACTGAGCAGTTCTTC. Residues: CRAKTRTEQFF.

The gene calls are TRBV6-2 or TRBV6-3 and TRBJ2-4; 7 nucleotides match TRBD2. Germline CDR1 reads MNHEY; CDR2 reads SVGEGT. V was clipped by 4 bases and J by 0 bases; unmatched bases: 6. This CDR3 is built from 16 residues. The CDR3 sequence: CASSWRLALAKNIQYF. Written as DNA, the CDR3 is TGTGCCAGCAGTTGGAGACTAGCCCTAGCCAAAAACATTCAGTACTTC.

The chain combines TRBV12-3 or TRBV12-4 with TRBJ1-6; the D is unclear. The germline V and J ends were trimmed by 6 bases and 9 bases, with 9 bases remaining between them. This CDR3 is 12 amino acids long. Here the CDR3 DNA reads TGTGCCAGCAGCCACAGCGGTTCACCCCTCCACTTT. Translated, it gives CASSHSGSPLHF.

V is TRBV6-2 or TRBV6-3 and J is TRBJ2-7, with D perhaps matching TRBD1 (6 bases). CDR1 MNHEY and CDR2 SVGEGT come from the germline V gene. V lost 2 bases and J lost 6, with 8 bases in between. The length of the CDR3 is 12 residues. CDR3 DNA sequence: TGTGCCAGCAGTTACATCAGGGGCGAGCAGTACTTC. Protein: CASSYIRGEQYF.

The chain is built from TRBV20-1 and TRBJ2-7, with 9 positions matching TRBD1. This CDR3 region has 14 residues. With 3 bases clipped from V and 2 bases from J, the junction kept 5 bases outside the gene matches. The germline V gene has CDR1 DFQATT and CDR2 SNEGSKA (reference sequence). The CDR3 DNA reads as TGCAGTGCTAGTGTGGGACAGGGTCCCTACGAGCAGTACTTC. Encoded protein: CSASVGQGPYEQYF.

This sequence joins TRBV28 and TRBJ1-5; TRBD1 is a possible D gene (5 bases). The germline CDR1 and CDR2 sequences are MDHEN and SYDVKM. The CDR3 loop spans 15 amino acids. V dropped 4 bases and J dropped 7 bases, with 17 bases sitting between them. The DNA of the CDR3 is TGTGCCAGCAGTTCCCAAAGGCGGGGGGGACAGCCCCAGCATTTT. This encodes CASSSQRRGGQPQHF. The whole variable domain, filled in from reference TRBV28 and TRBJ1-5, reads DVKVTQSSRYLVKRTGEKVFLECVQDMDHENMFWYRQDPGLGLRLIYFSYDVKMKEKGDIPEGYSVSREKKERFSLILESASTNQTSMYLCASSSQRRGGQPQHFGDGTRLSIL.

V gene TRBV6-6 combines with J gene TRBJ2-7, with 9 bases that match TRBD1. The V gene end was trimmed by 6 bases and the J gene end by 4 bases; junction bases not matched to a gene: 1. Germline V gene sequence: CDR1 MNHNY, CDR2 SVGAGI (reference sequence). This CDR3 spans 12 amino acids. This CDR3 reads CASRDRGYEQYF. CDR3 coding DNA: TGTGCCAGCAGGGACAGGGGTTACGAGCAGTACTTC.

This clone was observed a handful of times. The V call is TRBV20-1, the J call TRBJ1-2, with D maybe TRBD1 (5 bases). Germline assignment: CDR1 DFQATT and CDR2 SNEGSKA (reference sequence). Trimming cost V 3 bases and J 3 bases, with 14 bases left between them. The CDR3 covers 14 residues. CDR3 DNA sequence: TGCAGTGCTAGTCCTCTACAAGGGGACTATGGCTACACCTTC. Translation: CSASPLQGDYGYTF.

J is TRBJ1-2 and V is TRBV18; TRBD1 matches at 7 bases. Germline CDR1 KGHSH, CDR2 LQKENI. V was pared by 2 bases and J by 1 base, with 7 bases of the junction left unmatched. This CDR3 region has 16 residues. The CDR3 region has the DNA TGTGCCAGCTCACCAAGAGGGGGCGTCTTTAACTATGGCTACACCTTC. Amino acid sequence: CASSPRGGVFNYGYTF.

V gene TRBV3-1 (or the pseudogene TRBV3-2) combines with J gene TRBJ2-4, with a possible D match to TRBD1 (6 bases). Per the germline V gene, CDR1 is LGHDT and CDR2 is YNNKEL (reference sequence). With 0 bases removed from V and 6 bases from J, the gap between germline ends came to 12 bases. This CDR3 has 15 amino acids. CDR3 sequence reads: CASSQDRGGRNIQYF. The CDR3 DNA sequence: TGTGCCAGCAGCCAAGACAGGGGTGGGAGAAACATTCAGTACTTC.

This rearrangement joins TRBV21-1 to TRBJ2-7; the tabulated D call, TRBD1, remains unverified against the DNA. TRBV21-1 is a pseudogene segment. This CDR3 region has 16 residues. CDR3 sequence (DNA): TGTGCCAGCAGCTATAGCCGGGACAGGCTTGCTTACGAGCAGTACTTC. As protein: CASSYSRDRLAYEQYF.

The CDR3 coding sequence is TGTGCCAGCAGCTTAAAAGGGGGCGCCTTCTACACCTTC. As protein: CASSLKGGAFYTF. V and J are TRBV7-2 and TRBJ1-2, with TRBD1 matching over 7 bases. The CDR3 has 13 amino acids. In germline, CDR1 is SGHTA, CDR2 FQGNSA. After removal of 2 bases from V and 10 bases from J, the junction contained 7 bases not matched to a gene.

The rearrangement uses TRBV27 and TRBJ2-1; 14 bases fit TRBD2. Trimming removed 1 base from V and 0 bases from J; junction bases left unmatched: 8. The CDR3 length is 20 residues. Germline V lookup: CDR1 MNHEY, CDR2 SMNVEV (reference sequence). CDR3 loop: CASSLFGLAGGTVSYNEQFF. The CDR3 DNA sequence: TGTGCCAGCAGTTTATTCGGACTAGCGGGAGGCACCGTCTCCTACAATGAGCAGTTCTTC.

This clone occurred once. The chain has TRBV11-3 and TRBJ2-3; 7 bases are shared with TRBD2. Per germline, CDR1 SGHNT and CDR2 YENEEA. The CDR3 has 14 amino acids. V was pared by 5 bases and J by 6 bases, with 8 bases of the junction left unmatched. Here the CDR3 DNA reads TGTGCCAGCAGCATATCAGGGACTATCGATACGCAGTATTTT. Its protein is CASSISGTIDTQYF.

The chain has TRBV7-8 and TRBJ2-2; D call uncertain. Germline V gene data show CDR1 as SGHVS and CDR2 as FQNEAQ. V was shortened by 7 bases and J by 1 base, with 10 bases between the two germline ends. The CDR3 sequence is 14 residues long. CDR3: CASTSNLNTGELFF. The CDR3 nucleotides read TGTGCCAGCACCTCTAATTTGAACACCGGGGAGCTGTTTTTT.

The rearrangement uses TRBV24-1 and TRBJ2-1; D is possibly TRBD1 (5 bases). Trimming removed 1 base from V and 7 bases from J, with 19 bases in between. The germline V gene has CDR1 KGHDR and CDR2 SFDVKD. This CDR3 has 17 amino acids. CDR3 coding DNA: TGTGCCACCAGTGATTTTGGTGCAGGGAATTGGCAGAATGAGCAGTTCTTC. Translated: CATSDFGAGNWQNEQFF.

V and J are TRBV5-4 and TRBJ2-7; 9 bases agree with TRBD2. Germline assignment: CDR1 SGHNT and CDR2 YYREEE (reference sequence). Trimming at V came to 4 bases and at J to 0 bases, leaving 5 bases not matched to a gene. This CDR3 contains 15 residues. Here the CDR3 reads CASSRPSGASYEQYF. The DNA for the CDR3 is TGTGCCAGCAGCCGTCCTAGCGGGGCCTCCTACGAGCAGTACTTC.

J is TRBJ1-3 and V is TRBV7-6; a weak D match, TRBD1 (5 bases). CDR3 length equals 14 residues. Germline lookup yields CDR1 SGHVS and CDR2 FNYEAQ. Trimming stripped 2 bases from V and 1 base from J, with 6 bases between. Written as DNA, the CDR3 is TGTGCCAGCAGCTTACAGGGATCTGGAAACACCATATATTTT. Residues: CASSLQGSGNTIYF.

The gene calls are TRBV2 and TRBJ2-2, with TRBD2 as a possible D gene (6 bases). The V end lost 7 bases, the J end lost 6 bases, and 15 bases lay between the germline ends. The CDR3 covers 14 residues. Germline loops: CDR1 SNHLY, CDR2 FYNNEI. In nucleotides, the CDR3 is TGTGCCAGCACGCCATCTAGCGTACCCGGGGAGCTGTTTTTT. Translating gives CASTPSSVPGELFF.

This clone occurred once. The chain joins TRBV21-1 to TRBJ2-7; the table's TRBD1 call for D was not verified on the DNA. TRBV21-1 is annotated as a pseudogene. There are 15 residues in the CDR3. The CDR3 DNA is TGTGCCAGCAGCAAGTCTACAGGGCAAACCTACGAGCAGTACTTC. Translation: CASSKSTGQTYEQYF.

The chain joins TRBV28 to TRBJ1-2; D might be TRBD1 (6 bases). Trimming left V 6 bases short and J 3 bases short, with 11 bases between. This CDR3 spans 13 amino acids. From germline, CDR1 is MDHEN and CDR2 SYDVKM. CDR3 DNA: TGTGCCAGCAGGCCCGGGGGGCACTATGGCTACACCTTC. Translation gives CASRPGGHYGYTF.

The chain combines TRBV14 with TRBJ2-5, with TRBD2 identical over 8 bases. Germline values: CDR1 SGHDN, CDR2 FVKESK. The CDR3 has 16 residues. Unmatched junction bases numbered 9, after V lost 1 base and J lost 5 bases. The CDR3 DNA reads TGTGCCAGCAGCCAAGGGCCAAGCGGGAGCGGTGAGACCCAGTACTTC. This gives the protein CASSQGPSGSGETQYF.